Below are 16 T cell receptor beta chains sequenced from a single sample in a study of cytomegalovirus exposure and HLA in healthy donors. Profiled with immunoSEQ multiplex PCR; TCRdb holds only in-frame clones, not every one. The sample carries 210,000 or so clones, almost 90% recorded once. Material for sequencing was PBMCs. These receptors were obtained from a woman aged 18-29 years in good health and CMV-seronegative.

The sample holds one count of this clone. The chain joins TRBV9 to TRBJ2-2, with TRBD2 identical over 11 bases. J was trimmed by 8 bases and V by 3 bases; bases with no gene match: 12. The CDR3 covers 17 residues. Germline V gives CDR1 SGDLS, CDR2 YYNGEE. The DNA of the CDR3 is TGTGCCAGCAGCGCCCTTTCGGGACTAGCGGCCGGTGGGGAGCTGTTTTTT. Its protein is CASSALSGLAAGGELFF. Together with reference TRBV9 and TRBJ2-2, the CDR3 gives the full variable domain: DSGVTQTPKHLITATGQRVTLRCSPRSGDLSVYWYQQSLDQGLQFLIQYYNGEERAKGNILERFSAQQFPDLHSELNLSSLELGDSALYFCASSALSGLAAGGELFFGEGSRLTVL.

This chain links TRBV5-1 with TRBJ2-2, with TRBD2 as a possible D gene (5 bases). Germline V CDR1 and CDR2: SGHRS, YFSETQ. V lost 0 bases and J 2 bases, leaving 8 bases between the germline ends. The CDR3 length is 15 residues. The CDR3 DNA is TGCGCCAGCAGCTTGGGAGGGAGAAACACCGGGGAGCTGTTTTTT. Its translation is CASSLGGRNTGELFF.

This sequence joins TRBV2 and TRBJ2-5, with TRBD1 matching over 8 bases. The CDR3 has 15 residues. Germline V gene sequence: CDR1 SNHLY, CDR2 FYNNEI. With 5 bases clipped from V and 5 bases from J, the junction kept 10 bases outside the gene matches. CDR3 bases: TGTGCCAGCAGTCAAACCAGGGGGCTTAGGGAGACCCAGTACTTC. It codes for CASSQTRGLRETQYF. Filled out from reference TRBV2 and TRBJ2-5, the complete variable domain reads EPEVTQTPSHQVTQMGQEVILRCVPISNHLYFYWYRQILGQKVEFLVSFYNNEISEKSEIFDDQFSVERPDGSNFTLKIRSTKLEDSAMYFCASSQTRGLRETQYFGPGTRLLVL.

A few counts support this clone. This rearrangement joins TRBV4-1 to TRBJ1-1; 10 bases line up with TRBD1. V was pared by 2 bases and J by 7 bases, with 7 bases of the junction left unmatched. The germline V gene encodes CDR1 MGHRA and CDR2 YSYEKL. The CDR3 loop spans 15 amino acids. CDR3 sequence: CASSQPGDRGNEAFF. In DNA form, the CDR3 reads TGCGCCAGCAGCCAACCCGGGGACAGGGGCAATGAAGCTTTCTTT.

This clone was recorded only once. The chain couples TRBV5-1 to TRBJ2-5, with TRBD1 matching over 10 bases. CDR1 is SGHRS, CDR2 YFSETQ, per germline. This CDR3 has 14 residues. After removal of 3 bases from V and 4 bases from J, the junction contained 3 bases not matched to a gene. The CDR3, as DNA: TGCGCCAGCAGCTACGACAGGGGGCGAGAGACCCAGTACTTC. Translation: CASSYDRGRETQYF.

The rearrangement links TRBV29-1 to TRBJ1-2, with D possibly matching TRBD1 (6 bases). V shed 8 bases and J shed 5 bases, with 15 bases lying between them. The germline CDR1 and CDR2 sequences are SQVTM and ANQGSEA. The CDR3 sequence is 12 residues long. CDR3 bases: TGCAGCATTCTACAGGGCTGGTATGGCTACACCTTC. The encoded protein is CSILQGWYGYTF.

The chain employs TRBV7-9 and TRBJ1-4; 8 bases are a match to TRBD1. The CDR3 contains 15 residues. After removal of 5 bases from V and 8 bases from J, the junction contained 10 bases not matched to a gene. The germline gives CDR1 SEHNR, CDR2 FQNEAQ (reference sequence). Here the CDR3 reads CASSVQQGAGEKLFF. CDR3 DNA sequence: TGTGCCAGCAGCGTGCAGCAGGGGGCAGGGGAAAAACTGTTTTTT.

The rearrangement joins TRBV29-1 to TRBJ1-1; D unresolved. Germline CDR1 SQVTM, CDR2 ANQGSEA. V was pared by 6 bases and J by 0 bases, with 11 bases between. This CDR3 comprises 13 residues. CDR3 protein: CSVRHAMNTEAFF. The CDR3, as DNA: TGCAGCGTCCGCCACGCTATGAACACTGAAGCTTTCTTT.

This chain connects TRBV25-1 to TRBJ1-4; TRBD1 is a possible D gene (6 bases). CDR1 and CDR2 from the germline V gene are MGHDK and SYGVNS. This CDR3 region has 14 residues. V was cut by 3 bases and J by 3 bases, with 8 bases left in between. The CDR3 region has the DNA TGTGCCAGCAGTGACAGGGGTGCTAATGAAAAACTGTTTTTT. Protein sequence: CASSDRGANEKLFF.

The CDR3 DNA reads as TGCGCCAGCAGCTTGGTCCCTTACAATGAGCAGTTCTTC. This translates into CASSLVPYNEQFF. J is TRBJ2-1 and V is TRBV5-1; D unclear. Germline V gene sequence: CDR1 SGHRS, CDR2 YFSETQ. The CDR3 is 13 amino acids. V was shortened by 0 bases and J by 4 bases, with 5 bases between the two germline ends.

The chain joins TRBV19 to TRBJ2-7; the D gene is possibly TRBD1 (6 bases). The CDR3 sequence is 14 residues long. Germline V gives CDR1 LNHDA, CDR2 SQIVND (reference sequence). Trimming took 6 bases from V and 9 from J, leaving 21 bases between them. Here the CDR3 reads CASSLDRPPDGQYF. In nucleotides, the CDR3 is TGTGCCAGTAGCTTAGACAGGCCCCCCGATGGGCAGTACTTC.

The V call is TRBV6-6, the J call TRBJ2-5; a possible D gene is TRBD1 (6 bases). V lost 2 bases, J lost 7 bases, and 11 bases lay in between. The CDR3 is 13 residues long. In germline, CDR1 is MNHNY, CDR2 SVGAGI (reference sequence). CDR3 loop: CASSYGGVGTQYF. In DNA form, the CDR3 reads TGTGCCAGCAGTTACGGGGGCGTCGGGACCCAGTACTTC.

V is TRBV6-1 and J is TRBJ1-2, with a tentative D call TRBD1 (6 bases). The V end lost 8 bases, the J end lost 4 bases, and 17 bases lay between the germline ends. This CDR3 is built from 14 residues. Germline V gene data show CDR1 as MNHNS and CDR2 as SASEGT. This CDR3 reads CASREGVSGYGYTF. DNA of the CDR3: TGTGCCAGCCGGGAGGGGGTATCTGGCTATGGCTACACCTTC.

V is TRBV28 and J is TRBJ2-7; D unresolved. From germline, CDR1 is MDHEN and CDR2 SYDVKM. The CDR3 covers 14 residues. Deletions cut 5 bases from V and 4 bases from J, with 15 bases between. The CDR3 DNA reads TGTGCCAGCAGTCCATTTCGGAGTCAATACGAGCAGTACTTC. Translated: CASSPFRSQYEQYF.

J is TRBJ1-1 and V is TRBV30; TRBD1 matches at 7 bases. Germline loops: CDR1 GTSNPN, CDR2 SVGIG (reference sequence). V trimming: 2 bases; J trimming: 7 bases; junction bases outside the gene matches: 7. This CDR3 is built from 13 residues. The CDR3 sequence: CAWSTGDSGEAFF. CDR3 in DNA: TGTGCCTGGAGTACGGGGGACAGTGGTGAAGCTTTCTTT.

This clone was recorded only once. This chain joins TRBV19 and TRBJ2-7, with TRBD2 matching 9 bases. Germline assignment: CDR1 LNHDA and CDR2 SQIVND (reference sequence). The junction had 8 bases not matched to a gene; V was cut back by 2 bases and J by 6 bases. The CDR3 loop spans 15 amino acids. CDR3 region: CASSITGTSSGEQYF. Written as DNA, the CDR3 is TGTGCCAGTAGTATAACCGGGACTAGCAGCGGCGAGCAGTACTTC.